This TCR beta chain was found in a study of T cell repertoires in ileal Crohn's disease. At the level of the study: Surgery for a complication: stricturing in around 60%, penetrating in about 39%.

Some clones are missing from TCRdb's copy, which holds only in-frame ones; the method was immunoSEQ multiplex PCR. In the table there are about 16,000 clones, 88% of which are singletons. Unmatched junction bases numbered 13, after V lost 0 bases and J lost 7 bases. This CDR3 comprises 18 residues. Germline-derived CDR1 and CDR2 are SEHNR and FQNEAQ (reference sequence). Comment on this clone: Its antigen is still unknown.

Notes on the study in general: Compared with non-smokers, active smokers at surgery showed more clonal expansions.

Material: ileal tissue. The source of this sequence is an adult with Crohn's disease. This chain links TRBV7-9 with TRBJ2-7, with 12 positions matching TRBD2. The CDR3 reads CASSLAKGLAGDGEEQYF. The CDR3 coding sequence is TGTGCCAGCAGCTTAGCGAAGGGACTAGCGGGTGATGGAGAGGAGCAGTACTTC.